The source of this T cell receptor (beta chain) is a study of blood T cell repertoires in COVID-19. The junction had 8 bases not matched to a gene; V was cut back by 5 bases and J by 6 bases. Germline CDR1 and CDR2: SNHLY and FYNNEI. The CDR3 covers 15 residues. This clone was counted once. Assay: immunoSEQ multiplex PCR; the TCRdb copy retains only in-frame clones and omits some. The table lists a few hundred thousand clones, roughly 87% of them singletons. This chain links TRBV2 with TRBJ2-2, with 8 bases identical to TRBD2. This clonotype was sampled from a woman in her forties or fifties who had recovered from COVID-19. Sequenced: PBMCs or T cells enriched from blood (not recorded which). CDR3 DNA: TGTGCCAGCAGTCCGGGACTAGGGGGAGCCGGGGAGCTGTTTTTT. It translates to CASSPGLGGAGELFF.